This TCR beta chain was retrieved from a study of metastatic and nonmetastatic thyroid tumors (dated by TCRdb to between 2020 and 2021). A note on the overall study: The researchers compared repertoires between peripheral blood samples and tumor or nodule tissue samples from patients with malignant or benign thyroid disease.

No treatment had been received by any patient before thyroid surgery. The study retrospectively analysed patient clinical samples collected from the early 2010s to the late 2010s using T-cell receptor beta sequencing. In this sample, this clone turned up many times. This clone's antigen is unknown. Qualities for individual bases were not recorded, and no much larger clone is one base off. Unmatched junction bases come to 8, with V trimmed by 2 bases and J by 3 bases. The CDR3 goes from the cysteine to the phenylalanine over 17 residues. The DNA shown is the 51-base CDR3, in frame from base 1. According to the germline V gene, CDR1 reads MNHEY and CDR2 reads SVGEGT. On the study overall, not on this receptor specifically: TCR beta diversity was reported as significantly higher in malignant tumors than in benign nodules, in both blood and tumor samples.

The library came from PCR. TCRdb shows the sequencer as Illumina HiSeq 4000. High-throughput sequencing was used to profile the CDR3 region of the TCR beta-chain in every patient. The original pipeline was this. CDR3 differences across clinicopathological groups were used to build a classifier for discriminating distant-metastatic papillary thyroid cancer patients. To measure repertoire diversity the researchers used the Shannon index, while the Morisita-Horn index served to gauge how similar the tumor and blood repertoires were. TCRdb's own reprocessing of the public reads used fastp at Q25 and MiXCR and kept productive beta chains. The V and J calls and clone size come from TCRdb's table, not from the authors' own analysis. For this sample the table gives 26,000 or so clones, of which 16% were detected only once. Clones ranked in the top ten supply approximately 6.2% of the sample.

The material sequenced was blood. This TCR came from a male donor with papillary thyroid cancer or a benign thyroid nodule (not recorded which). Some clones in this sample may be carry-over from other donors' samples. The rearrangement joined TRBV6-2 or TRBV6-3 to TRBJ2-5; the junction holds 11 bases that match TRBD2. The CDR3 region has the sequence CASSYLTSGSLKETQYF. The DNA reads TGTGCCAGCAGTTACCTTACTAGCGGGAGCCTTAAAGAGACCCAGTACTTC.